The present T cell receptor (beta chain) was sequenced within a study of T cell responses to AZD1222 COVID-19 vaccine. Study-wide points: There were mostly white British donors and more females than males, and clonal diversity was possibly underestimated. Vaccine-associated CD4 TCRs spanned spike, dominant at 160-218 and 743-854.

The CDR3 length is 13 residues. Germline CDR1 and CDR2: MRHNA and SNTAGT. V lost 8 bases to trimming and J lost 1 base, with 8 bases between them. As regards this clone: The antigen is undetermined.

Libraries were prepared by immunoSEQ multiplex PCR; TCRdb keeps only in-frame clonotypes and omits some of them. The sample lists tens of thousands of clones; 81% were seen once. Pooled in the analysis were second doses at about 4 or about 12 weeks. The sample here was peripheral blood, taken 28 days after the second AZD1222 dose. This sequence was found in an adult who received the AZD1222 COVID-19 vaccine. This sequence joins TRBV6-4 and TRBJ2-2; either TRBD1 or TRBD2 may fit D (5 bases each). DNA for the CDR3: TGTGCCAGCTCGGGGCGGAACACCGGGGAGCTGTTTTTT. Translation gives CASSGRNTGELFF.